This T cell receptor beta chain stems from a study of blood T cell repertoires in COVID-19. Background on the study: Sources were T cells, B-cell-depleted T cells, or PBMCs; the material itself was cDNA or gDNA.

A COVID-19 case had been met by exposed participants during the 2 weeks before study entry. As handled by the study authors: Scientists estimated how many nucleated cells there were by amplifying reference gene primers. Some clones are missing from TCRdb's copy, which holds only in-frame ones; the method was immunoSEQ multiplex PCR. V and J calls and clone size come straight from that table; D and trimming were deduced from the DNA. The sample lists 300,000 to 400,000 clones, 85% seen once, with about 2% in the top ten. Germline V gene data show CDR1 as MNHEY and CDR2 as SMNVEV (reference sequence). V lost 6 bases and J 4 bases, leaving 15 bases between the germline ends. This CDR3 region has 15 residues.

The V and J genes are TRBV27 and TRBJ2-2; tentative D call: TRBD2 (5 bases). This receptor was obtained from a woman under 40 who had been exposed to COVID-19. Sequencing used PBMCs or T cells enriched from blood (not recorded which). CDR3 protein: CASRGNGGATGELFF. CDR3 coding DNA: TGTGCCAGCAGGGGGAACGGAGGCGCCACCGGGGAGCTGTTTTTT.